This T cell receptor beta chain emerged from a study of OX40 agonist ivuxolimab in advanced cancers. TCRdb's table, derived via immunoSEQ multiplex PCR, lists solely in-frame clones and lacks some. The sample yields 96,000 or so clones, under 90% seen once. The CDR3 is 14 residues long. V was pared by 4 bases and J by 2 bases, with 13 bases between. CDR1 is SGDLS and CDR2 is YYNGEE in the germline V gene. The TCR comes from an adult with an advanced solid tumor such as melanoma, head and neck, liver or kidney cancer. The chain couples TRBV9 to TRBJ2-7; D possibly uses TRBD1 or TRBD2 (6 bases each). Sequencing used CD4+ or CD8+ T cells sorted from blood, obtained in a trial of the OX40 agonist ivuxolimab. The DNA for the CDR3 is TGTGCCAGCAGCCAGGGGTGGGGGGCCTACGAGCAGTACTTC. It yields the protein CASSQGWGAYEQYF.